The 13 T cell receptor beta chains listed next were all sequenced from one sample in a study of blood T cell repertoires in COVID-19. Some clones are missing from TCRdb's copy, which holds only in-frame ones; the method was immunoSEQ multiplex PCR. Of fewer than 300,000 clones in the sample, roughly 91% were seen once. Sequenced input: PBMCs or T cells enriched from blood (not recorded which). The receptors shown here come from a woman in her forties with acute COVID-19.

The CDR3 DNA sequence: TGTGCCAGCAGCTTCCGCAGTAACACTGAAGCTTTCTTT. This translates into CASSFRSNTEAFF. The chain is built from TRBV7-2 and TRBJ1-1, with D unclear. The germline V gene has CDR1 SGHTA and CDR2 FQGNSA. Between the trimmed V and J ends, which lost 3 bases and 2 bases, there was a span of 7 bases. The CDR3 sequence is 13 residues long. The whole variable domain, remainder taken from reference TRBV7-2 and TRBJ1-1, is GAGVSQSPSNKVTEKGKDVELRCDPISGHTALYWYRQSLGQGLEFLIYFQGNSAPDKSGLPSDRFSAERTGGSVSTLTIQRTQQEDSAVYLCASSFRSNTEAFFGQGTRLTVV.

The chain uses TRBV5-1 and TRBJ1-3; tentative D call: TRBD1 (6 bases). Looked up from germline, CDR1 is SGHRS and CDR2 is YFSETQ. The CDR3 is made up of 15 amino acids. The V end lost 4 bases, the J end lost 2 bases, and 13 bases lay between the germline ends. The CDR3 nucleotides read TGCGCCAGCAGCGTCGAAGGGGGGGCTGGAAACACCATATATTTT. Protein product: CASSVEGGAGNTIYF.

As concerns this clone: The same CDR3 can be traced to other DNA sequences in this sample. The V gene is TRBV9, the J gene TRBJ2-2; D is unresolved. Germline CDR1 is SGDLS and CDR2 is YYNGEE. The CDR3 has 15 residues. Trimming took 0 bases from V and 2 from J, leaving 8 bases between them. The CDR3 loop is CASSVGRRNTGELFF. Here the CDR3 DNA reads TGTGCCAGCAGCGTAGGTAGGAGAAACACCGGGGAGCTGTTTTTT.

CDR3 protein: CASSPTIAYYEQYF. Here the CDR3 DNA reads TGTGCCAGCTCACCGACTATAGCGTACTACGAGCAGTACTTC. The chain combines TRBV18 with TRBJ2-7, with D perhaps matching TRBD2 (5 bases). V shed 3 bases and J shed 3 bases, with 12 bases lying between them. The CDR3 extends over 14 amino acids. The germline V gene encodes CDR1 KGHSH and CDR2 LQKENI.

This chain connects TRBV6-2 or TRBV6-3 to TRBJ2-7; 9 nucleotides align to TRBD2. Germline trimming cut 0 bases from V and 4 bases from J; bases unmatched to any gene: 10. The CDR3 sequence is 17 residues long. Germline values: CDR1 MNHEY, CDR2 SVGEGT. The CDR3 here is CASSYSEGLAGLYEQYF. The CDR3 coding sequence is TGTGCCAGCAGTTACTCCGAAGGCCTAGCGGGACTATACGAGCAGTACTTC.

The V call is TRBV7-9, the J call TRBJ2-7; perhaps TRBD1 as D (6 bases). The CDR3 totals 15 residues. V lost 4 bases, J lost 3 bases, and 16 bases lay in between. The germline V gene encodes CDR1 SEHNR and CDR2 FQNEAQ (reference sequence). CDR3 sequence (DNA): TGTGCCAGCAGCTCGACTGCCTCACAGGGCTACGAGCAGTACTTC. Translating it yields CASSSTASQGYEQYF.

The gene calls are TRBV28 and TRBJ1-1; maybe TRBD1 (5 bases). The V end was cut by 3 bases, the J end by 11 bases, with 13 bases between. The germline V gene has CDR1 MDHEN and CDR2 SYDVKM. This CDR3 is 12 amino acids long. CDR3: CASSLGGYWAFF. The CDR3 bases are TGTGCCAGCAGTTTGGGGGGATACTGGGCTTTCTTT.

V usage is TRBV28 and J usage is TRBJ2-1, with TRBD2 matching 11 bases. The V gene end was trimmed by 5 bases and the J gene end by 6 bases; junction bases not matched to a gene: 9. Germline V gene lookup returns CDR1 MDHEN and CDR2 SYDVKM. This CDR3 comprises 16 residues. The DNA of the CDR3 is TGTGCCAGCAGTCCGTCTACTAGCGGGGGTTTCAATGAGCAGTTCTTC. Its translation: CASSPSTSGGFNEQFF.

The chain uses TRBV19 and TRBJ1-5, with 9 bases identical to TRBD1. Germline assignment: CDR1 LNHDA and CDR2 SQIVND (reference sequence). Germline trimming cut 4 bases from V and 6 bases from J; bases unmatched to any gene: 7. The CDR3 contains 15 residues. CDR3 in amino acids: CASSTLDRGIQPQHF. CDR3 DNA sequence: TGTGCCAGTAGTACCTTGGACAGGGGTATTCAGCCCCAGCATTTT.

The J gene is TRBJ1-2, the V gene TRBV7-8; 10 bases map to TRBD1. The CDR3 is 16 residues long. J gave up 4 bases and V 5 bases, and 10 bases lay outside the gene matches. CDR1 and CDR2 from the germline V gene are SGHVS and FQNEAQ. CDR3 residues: CASSPLGQGFPYGYTF. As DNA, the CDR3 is TGTGCCAGCAGCCCTTTGGGACAGGGGTTCCCCTATGGCTACACCTTC.

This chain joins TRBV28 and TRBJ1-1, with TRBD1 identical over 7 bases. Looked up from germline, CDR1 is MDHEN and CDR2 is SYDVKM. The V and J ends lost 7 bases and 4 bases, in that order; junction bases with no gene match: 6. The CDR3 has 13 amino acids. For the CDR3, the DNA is TGTGCCAGCACCCCAGGGGGGACCACTGAAGCTTTCTTT. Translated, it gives CASTPGGTTEAFF.

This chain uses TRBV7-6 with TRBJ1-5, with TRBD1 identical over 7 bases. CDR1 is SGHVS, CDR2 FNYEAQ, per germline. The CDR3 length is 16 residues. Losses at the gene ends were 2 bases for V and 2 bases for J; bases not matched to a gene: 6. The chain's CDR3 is CASSLRQGGRNQPQHF. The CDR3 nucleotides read TGTGCCAGCAGCTTAAGACAGGGCGGGCGCAATCAGCCCCAGCATTTT.

This CDR3 reads CATSRGGEGEAFF. DNA of the CDR3: TGTGCCACCAGCAGAGGAGGCGAGGGTGAAGCTTTCTTT. The rearrangement uses TRBV15 and TRBJ1-1; D unclear. Trimming took 1 base from V and 7 from J, leaving 10 bases between them. The CDR3 spans 13 residues. Germline CDR1 LNHNV, CDR2 YYDKDF (reference sequence).